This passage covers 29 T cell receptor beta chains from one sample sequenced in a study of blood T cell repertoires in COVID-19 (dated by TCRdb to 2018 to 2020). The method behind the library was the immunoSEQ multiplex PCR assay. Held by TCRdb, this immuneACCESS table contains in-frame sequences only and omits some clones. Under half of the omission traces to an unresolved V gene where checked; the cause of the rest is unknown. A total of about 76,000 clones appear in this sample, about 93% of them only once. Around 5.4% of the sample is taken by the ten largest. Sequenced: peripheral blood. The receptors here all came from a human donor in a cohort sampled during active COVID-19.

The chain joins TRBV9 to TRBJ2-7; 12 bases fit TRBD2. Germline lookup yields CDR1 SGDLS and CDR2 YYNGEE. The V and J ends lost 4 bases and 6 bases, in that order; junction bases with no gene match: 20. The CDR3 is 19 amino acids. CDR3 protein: CASSPSRLAGAGRGFEQYF. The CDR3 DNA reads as TGTGCCAGCAGCCCCTCCAGACTAGCGGGGGCCGGAAGGGGGTTCGAGCAGTACTTC.

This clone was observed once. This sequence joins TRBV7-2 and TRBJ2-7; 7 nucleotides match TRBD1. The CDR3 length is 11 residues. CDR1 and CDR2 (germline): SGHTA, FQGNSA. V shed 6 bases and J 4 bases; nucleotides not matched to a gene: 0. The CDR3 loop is CASRQGYEQYF. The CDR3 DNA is TGTGCCAGCAGACAGGGGTACGAGCAGTACTTC.

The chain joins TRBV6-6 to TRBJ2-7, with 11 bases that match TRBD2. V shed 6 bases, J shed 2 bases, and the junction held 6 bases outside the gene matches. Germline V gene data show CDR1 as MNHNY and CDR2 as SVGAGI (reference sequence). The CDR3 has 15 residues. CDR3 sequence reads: CASRLGTSGPYEQYF. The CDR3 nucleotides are TGTGCCAGCAGACTAGGGACTAGCGGACCCTACGAGCAGTACTTC.

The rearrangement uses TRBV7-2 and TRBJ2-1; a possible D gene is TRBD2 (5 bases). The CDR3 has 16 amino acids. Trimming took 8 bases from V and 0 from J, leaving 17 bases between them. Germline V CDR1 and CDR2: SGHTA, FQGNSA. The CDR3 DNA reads TGTGCCAGCCTGCAGCGGTCTCAAAGCTCCTACAATGAGCAGTTCTTC. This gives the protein CASLQRSQSSYNEQFF. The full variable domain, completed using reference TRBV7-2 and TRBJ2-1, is GAGVSQSPSNKVTEKGKDVELRCDPISGHTALYWYRQSLGQGLEFLIYFQGNSAPDKSGLPSDRFSAERTGGSVSTLTIQRTQQEDSAVYLCASLQRSQSSYNEQFFGPGTRLTVL.

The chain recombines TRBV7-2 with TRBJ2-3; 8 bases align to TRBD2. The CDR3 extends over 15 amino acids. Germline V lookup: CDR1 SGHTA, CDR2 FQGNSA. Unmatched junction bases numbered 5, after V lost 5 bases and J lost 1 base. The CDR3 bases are TGTGCCAGCAGCACGAGCGGGGGCCGCACAGATACGCAGTATTTT. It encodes CASSTSGGRTDTQYF.

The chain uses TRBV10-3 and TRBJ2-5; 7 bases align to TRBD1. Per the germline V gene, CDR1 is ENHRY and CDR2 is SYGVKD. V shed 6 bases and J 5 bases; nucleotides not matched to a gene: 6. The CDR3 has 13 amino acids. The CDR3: CAISRQGIETQYF. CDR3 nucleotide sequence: TGTGCCATCAGCAGACAGGGTATTGAGACCCAGTACTTC.

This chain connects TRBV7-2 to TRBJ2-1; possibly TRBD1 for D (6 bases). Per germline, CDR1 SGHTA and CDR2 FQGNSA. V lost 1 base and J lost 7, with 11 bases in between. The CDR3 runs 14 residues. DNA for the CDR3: TGTGCCAGCAGCTTAGAAACAGGGTTAAATGAGCAGTTCTTC. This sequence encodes CASSLETGLNEQFF.

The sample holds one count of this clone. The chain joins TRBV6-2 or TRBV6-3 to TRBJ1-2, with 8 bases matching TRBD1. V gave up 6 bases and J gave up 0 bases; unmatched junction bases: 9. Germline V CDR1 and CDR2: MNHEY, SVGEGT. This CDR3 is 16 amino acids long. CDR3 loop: CASSSDRGPANYGYTF. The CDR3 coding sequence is TGTGCCAGCAGCTCCGACAGGGGACCTGCTAACTATGGCTACACCTTC.

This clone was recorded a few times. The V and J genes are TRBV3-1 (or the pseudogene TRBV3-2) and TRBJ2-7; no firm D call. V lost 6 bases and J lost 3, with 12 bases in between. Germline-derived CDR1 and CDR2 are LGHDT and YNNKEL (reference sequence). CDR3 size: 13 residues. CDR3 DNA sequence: TGTGCCAGCAGTTTAAGTCACTACTACGAGCAGTACTTC. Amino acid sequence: CASSLSHYYEQYF.

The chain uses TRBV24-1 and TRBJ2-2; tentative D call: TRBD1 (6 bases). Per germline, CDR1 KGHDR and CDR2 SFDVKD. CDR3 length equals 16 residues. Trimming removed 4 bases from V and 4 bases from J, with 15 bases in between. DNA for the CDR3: TGTGCCACCAGTGAACAAGGGCCGACAGGCACCGGGGAGCTGTTTTTT. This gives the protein CATSEQGPTGTGELFF.

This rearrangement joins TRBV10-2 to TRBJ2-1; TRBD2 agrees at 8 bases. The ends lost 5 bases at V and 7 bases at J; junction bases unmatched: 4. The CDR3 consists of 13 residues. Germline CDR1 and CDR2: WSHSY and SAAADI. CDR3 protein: CASSSGGVNEQFF. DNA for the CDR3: TGCGCCAGCAGTTCCGGGGGGGTTAATGAGCAGTTCTTC.

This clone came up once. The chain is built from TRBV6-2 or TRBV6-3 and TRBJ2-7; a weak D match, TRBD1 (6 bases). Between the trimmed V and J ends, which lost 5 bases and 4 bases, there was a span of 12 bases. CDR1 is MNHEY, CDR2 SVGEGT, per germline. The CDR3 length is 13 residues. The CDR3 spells CASSRDTGYEQYF. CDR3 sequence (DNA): TGTGCCAGCAGTAGAGACACAGGGTACGAGCAGTACTTC.

The CDR3 reads CASSHRAGRDTEAFF. CDR3 sequence (DNA): TGTGCCAGCAGCCATCGGGCTGGCAGGGACACTGAAGCTTTCTTT. V gene TRBV4-2 combines with J gene TRBJ1-1, with D perhaps TRBD1 (5 bases). This CDR3 has 15 residues. The germline gives CDR1 LGHNA, CDR2 YNFKEQ. V was trimmed by 3 bases and J by 3 bases, leaving 14 bases between them.

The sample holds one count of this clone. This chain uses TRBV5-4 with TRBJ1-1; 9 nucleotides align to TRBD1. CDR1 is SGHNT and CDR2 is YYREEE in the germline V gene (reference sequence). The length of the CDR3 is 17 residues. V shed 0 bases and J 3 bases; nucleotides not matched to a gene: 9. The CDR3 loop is CASSLAPPGQGYTEAFF. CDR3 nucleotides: TGTGCCAGCAGCTTGGCCCCTCCGGGACAGGGTTACACTGAAGCTTTCTTT. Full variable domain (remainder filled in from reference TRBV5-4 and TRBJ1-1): ETGVTQSPTHLIKTRGQQVTLRCSSQSGHNTVSWYQQALGQGPQFIFQYYREEENGRGNFPPRFSGLQFPNYSSELNVNALELDDSALYLCASSLAPPGQGYTEAFFGQGTRLTVV.

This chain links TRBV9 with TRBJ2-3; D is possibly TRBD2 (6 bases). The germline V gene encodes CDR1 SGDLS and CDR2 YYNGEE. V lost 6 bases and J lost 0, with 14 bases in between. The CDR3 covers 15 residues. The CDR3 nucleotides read TGTGCCAGCACCTCGGGCGGGGCCAGCACAGATACGCAGTATTTT. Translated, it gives CASTSGGASTDTQYF.

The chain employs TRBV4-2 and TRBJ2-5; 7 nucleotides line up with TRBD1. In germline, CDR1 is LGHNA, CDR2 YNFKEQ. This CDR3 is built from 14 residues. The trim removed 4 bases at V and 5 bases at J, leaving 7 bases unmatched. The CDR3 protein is CASSPKTGLETQYF. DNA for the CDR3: TGTGCCAGCAGCCCTAAGACAGGGCTGGAGACCCAGTACTTC.

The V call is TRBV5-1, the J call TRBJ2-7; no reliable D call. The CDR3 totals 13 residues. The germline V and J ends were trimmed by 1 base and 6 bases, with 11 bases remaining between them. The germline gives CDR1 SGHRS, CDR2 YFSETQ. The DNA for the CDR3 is TGCGCCAGCAGCTTGAATCTCCGCGGCGAGCAGTACTTC. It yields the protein CASSLNLRGEQYF.

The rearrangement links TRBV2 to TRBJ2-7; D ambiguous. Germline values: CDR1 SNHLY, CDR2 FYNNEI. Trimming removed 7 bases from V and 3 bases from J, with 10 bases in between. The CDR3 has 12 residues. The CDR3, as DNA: TGTGCCAGCAATAGAGACAACTACGAGCAGTACTTC. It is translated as CASNRDNYEQYF. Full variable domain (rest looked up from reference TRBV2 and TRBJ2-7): EPEVTQTPSHQVTQMGQEVILRCVPISNHLYFYWYRQILGQKVEFLVSFYNNEISEKSEIFDDQFSVERPDGSNFTLKIRSTKLEDSAMYFCASNRDNYEQYFGPGTRLTVT.

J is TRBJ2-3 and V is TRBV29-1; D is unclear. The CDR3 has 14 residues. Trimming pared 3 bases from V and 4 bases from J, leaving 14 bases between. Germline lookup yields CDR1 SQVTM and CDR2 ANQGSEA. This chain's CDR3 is CSVEPPGSPDTQYF. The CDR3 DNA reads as TGCAGCGTTGAGCCCCCGGGTAGCCCAGATACGCAGTATTTT.

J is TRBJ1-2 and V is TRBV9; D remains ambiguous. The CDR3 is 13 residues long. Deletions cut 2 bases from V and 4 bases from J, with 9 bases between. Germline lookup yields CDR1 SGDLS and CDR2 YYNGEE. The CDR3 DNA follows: TGTGCCAGCAGCGTGCAGGATGGCTATGGCTACACCTTC. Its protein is CASSVQDGYGYTF. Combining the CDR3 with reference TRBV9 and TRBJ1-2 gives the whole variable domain DSGVTQTPKHLITATGQRVTLRCSPRSGDLSVYWYQQSLDQGLQFLIQYYNGEERAKGNILERFSAQQFPDLHSELNLSSLELGDSALYFCASSVQDGYGYTFGSGTRLTVV.

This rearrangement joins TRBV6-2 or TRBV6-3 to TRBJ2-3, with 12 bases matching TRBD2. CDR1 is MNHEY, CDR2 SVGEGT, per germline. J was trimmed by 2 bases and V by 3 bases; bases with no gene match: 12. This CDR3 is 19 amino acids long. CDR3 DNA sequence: TGTGCCAGCAGTTATAGCGGGACTAGCGGGCGAAGTTACACAGATACGCAGTATTTT. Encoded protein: CASSYSGTSGRSYTDTQYF.

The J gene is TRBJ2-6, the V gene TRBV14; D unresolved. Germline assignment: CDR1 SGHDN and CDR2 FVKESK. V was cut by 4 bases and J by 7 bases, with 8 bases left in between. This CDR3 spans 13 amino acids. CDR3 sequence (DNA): TGTGCCAGCAGCCTCTTGAGAGCCAACGTCCTGACTTTC. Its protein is CASSLLRANVLTF. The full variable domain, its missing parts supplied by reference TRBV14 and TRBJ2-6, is EAGVTQFPSHSVIEKGQTVTLRCDPISGHDNLYWYRRVMGKEIKFLLHFVKESKQDESGMPNNRFLAERTGGTYSTLKVQPAELEDSGVYFCASSLLRANVLTFGAGSRLTVL.

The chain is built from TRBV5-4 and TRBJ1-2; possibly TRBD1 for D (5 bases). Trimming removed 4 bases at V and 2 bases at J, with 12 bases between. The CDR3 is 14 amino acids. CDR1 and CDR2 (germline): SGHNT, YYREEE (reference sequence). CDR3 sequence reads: CASSARVSNYGYTF. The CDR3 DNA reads TGTGCCAGCAGCGCCAGGGTATCCAACTATGGCTACACCTTC.

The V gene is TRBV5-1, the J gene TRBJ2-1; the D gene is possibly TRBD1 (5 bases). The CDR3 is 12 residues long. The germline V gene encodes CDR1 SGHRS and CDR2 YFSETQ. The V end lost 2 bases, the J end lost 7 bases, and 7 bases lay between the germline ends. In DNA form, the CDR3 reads TGCGCCAGCAGCTTACAGGAAAATGAGCAGTTCTTC. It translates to CASSLQENEQFF. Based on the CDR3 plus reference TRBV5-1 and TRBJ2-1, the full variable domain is KAGVTQTPRYLIKTRGQQVTLSCSPISGHRSVSWYQQTPGQGLQFLFEYFSETQRNKGNFPGRFSGRQFSNSRSEMNVSTLELGDSALYLCASSLQENEQFFGPGTRLTVL.

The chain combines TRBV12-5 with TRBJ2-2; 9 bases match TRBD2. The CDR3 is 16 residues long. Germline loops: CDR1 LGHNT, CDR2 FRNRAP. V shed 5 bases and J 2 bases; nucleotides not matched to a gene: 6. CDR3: CASGLRTSVNTGELFF. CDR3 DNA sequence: TGTGCTAGTGGTCTACGGACTAGCGTTAACACCGGGGAGCTGTTTTTT.

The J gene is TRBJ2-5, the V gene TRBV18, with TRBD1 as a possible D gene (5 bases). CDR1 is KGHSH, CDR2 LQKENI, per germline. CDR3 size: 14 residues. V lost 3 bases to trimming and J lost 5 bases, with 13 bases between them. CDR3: CASSPPARVETQYF. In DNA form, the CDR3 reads TGTGCCAGCTCACCCCCCGCCAGGGTGGAGACCCAGTACTTC.

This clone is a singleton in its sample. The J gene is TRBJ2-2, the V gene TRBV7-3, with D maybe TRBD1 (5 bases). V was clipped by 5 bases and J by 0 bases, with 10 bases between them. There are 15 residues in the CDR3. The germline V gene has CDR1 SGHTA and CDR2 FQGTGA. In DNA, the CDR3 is TGTGCCAGCAGCGCCGACAGCGCGAACACCGGGGAGCTGTTTTTT. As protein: CASSADSANTGELFF.

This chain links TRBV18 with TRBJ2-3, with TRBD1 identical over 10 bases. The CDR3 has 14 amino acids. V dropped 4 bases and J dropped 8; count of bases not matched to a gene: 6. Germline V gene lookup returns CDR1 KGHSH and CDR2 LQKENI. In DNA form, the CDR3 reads TGTGCCAGCTCACTCCGGGACAGGGGTCGTACGCAGTATTTT. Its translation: CASSLRDRGRTQYF.

CDR3 protein: CASLPGGGETQYF. The CDR3, as DNA: TGCGCCAGTCTGCCGGGGGGAGGAGAGACCCAGTACTTC. V usage is TRBV10-2 and J usage is TRBJ2-5; 7 bases align to TRBD2. The germline CDR1 and CDR2 sequences are WSHSY and SAAADI. The J segment lost 4 bases and the V segment lost 9 bases, leaving 8 bases of the junction unmatched. The CDR3 length is 13 residues.